This TCR beta chain stems from a study of T cell responses to AZD1222 COVID-19 vaccine. Sequencing used immunoSEQ multiplex PCR; TCRdb keeps in-frame clones, though not all of them. The table lists more than 95,000 clones, 80% to 90% of them singletons. The germline CDR1 and CDR2 sequences are MNHEY and SVGAGI. Trimming removed 8 bases at V and 1 base at J, with 11 bases between. The CDR3 sequence is 13 residues long. Sample: peripheral blood, taken on day 0 of AZD1222 vaccination. The chain carries TRBV6-5 and TRBJ1-1; D ambiguous. The TCR was taken from an adult in good health. DNA for the CDR3: TGTGCCAGCTCACGGATAGGGAACACTGAAGCTTTCTTT. Translated: CASSRIGNTEAFF.